These 17 T cell receptor beta chains share one sample of origin, sequenced in a study of cytomegalovirus exposure and HLA in healthy donors. This PCR relied on a set of 60 Vbeta primers and 13 Jbeta primers. Clones were sequenced by immunoSEQ multiplex PCR, and TCRdb holds only the in-frame ones, with some missing. In the table there are around 38,000 clones, about 66% of which are singletons. Sequenced material: PBMCs. The receptors originated from a man over 45 in good health and CMV-seropositive.

In its sample, this clone was seen a few times. V gene TRBV10-3 combines with J gene TRBJ1-3; D is undetermined. V lost 6 bases and J lost 0, with 9 bases in between. The length of the CDR3 is 14 residues. The germline CDR1 and CDR2 sequences are ENHRY and SYGVKD. The CDR3 here is CAIRQASSGNTIYF. CDR3 nucleotide sequence: TGTGCCATCAGGCAGGCGTCCTCTGGAAACACCATATATTTT.

The chain employs TRBV15 and TRBJ2-7; a weak D match, TRBD1 (5 bases). The ends were cut back, 0 bases at V and 0 bases at J, with 9 bases in the middle. This CDR3 spans 15 amino acids. Germline V CDR1 and CDR2: LNHNV, YYDKDF (reference sequence). CDR3 in amino acids: CATSRDRAISYEQYF. The CDR3 coding sequence is TGTGCCACCAGCAGAGACAGGGCGATCTCCTACGAGCAGTACTTC.

In its sample, this clone was seen a few times. This chain links TRBV6-5 with TRBJ2-7, with D possibly matching TRBD1 (6 bases). V shed 7 bases and J shed 2 bases, with 15 bases lying between them. This CDR3 spans 14 amino acids. Germline CDR1 and CDR2: MNHEY and SVGAGI. In DNA form, the CDR3 reads TGTGCCAGCAAAGTTACAGGGCAAACCTACGAGCAGTACTTC. Its protein product is CASKVTGQTYEQYF.

A few counts support this clone. The chain carries TRBV6-5 and TRBJ1-5; no reliable D call. Germline V lookup: CDR1 MNHEY, CDR2 SVGAGI. This CDR3 is built from 15 residues. V was pared by 0 bases and J by 6 bases, with 12 bases between. The CDR3 here is CASSYSMFGGQPQHF. The CDR3 region has the DNA TGTGCCAGCAGTTACTCGATGTTCGGAGGTCAGCCCCAGCATTTT.

The gene calls are TRBV4-3 and TRBJ1-4, with D perhaps matching TRBD1 (5 bases). The CDR3 is 15 residues long. Germline V CDR1 and CDR2: LGHNA, YSLEER. The germline V and J ends were trimmed by 4 bases and 8 bases, with 17 bases remaining between them. The CDR3 here is CASSPEAGRKEKLFF. CDR3 sequence (DNA): TGCGCCAGCAGCCCAGAAGCGGGGCGGAAGGAAAAACTGTTTTTT.

V is TRBV21-1 and J is TRBJ2-1; the table's D call, TRBD1, was not checked against the DNA. TRBV21-1 is reported as a pseudogene. The CDR3 contains 14 residues. This chain's CDR3 is CASSKTGSYNEQFF. The CDR3 DNA follows: TGTGCCAGCAGCAAGACAGGCTCCTACAATGAGCAGTTCTTC.

This chain uses TRBV5-1 with TRBJ1-2; 8 bases align to TRBD1. V shed 3 bases, J shed 10 bases, and the junction held 8 bases outside the gene matches. CDR1 and CDR2 from the germline V gene are SGHRS and YFSETQ. This CDR3 has 13 amino acids. This CDR3 reads CASSSEGQGDYTF. CDR3 DNA: TGCGCCAGCAGCTCAGAAGGACAGGGTGACTACACCTTC.

J is TRBJ1-2 and V is TRBV9, with TRBD1 as a possible D gene (6 bases). The V gene's germline CDR1 is SGDLS and CDR2 YYNGEE. This CDR3 has 11 amino acids. V was cut by 7 bases and J by 6 bases, with 10 bases left in between. The CDR3, as DNA: TGTGCCAGCTCGGGGGGCCATGGCTACACCTTC. Residues: CASSGGHGYTF.

V and J are TRBV7-6 and TRBJ2-5; D perhaps matches TRBD2 (7 bases). V shed 1 base and J shed 5 bases, with 14 bases lying between them. CDR3 length: 15 amino acids. The germline gives CDR1 SGHVS, CDR2 FNYEAQ. The CDR3 region has the DNA TGTGCCAGCAGCTTAGTAGGGGGGGCCATCGAGACCCAGTACTTC. It is translated as CASSLVGGAIETQYF.

V gene TRBV5-6 combines with J gene TRBJ2-7; D unresolved. V was cut by 1 base and J by 5 bases, with 10 bases left in between. Germline V gene lookup returns CDR1 SGHDT and CDR2 YYEEEE. This CDR3 is 13 amino acids long. The CDR3 reads CASSLWWRHEQYF. The DNA of the CDR3 is TGTGCCAGCAGCTTGTGGTGGCGGCACGAGCAGTACTTC.

This clone occurred a few times. The chain carries TRBV5-1 and TRBJ2-7; 8 bases map to TRBD1. Germline CDR1 reads SGHRS; CDR2 reads YFSETQ. The CDR3 has 14 residues. V was clipped by 2 bases and J by 3 bases; unmatched bases: 4. CDR3 protein: CASSFGQGSYEQYF. In DNA, the CDR3 is TGCGCCAGCAGCTTTGGACAGGGTAGCTACGAGCAGTACTTC.

V usage is TRBV25-1 and J usage is TRBJ2-1; D may be TRBD1 (5 bases). V was pared by 4 bases and J by 10 bases, with 23 bases between. Per the germline V gene, CDR1 is MGHDK and CDR2 is SYGVNS. The CDR3 is made up of 16 amino acids. The CDR3 sequence: CASSARTHGPAGEQFF. As DNA, the CDR3 is TGTGCCAGCAGTGCGCGCACCCACGGACCCGCAGGGGAGCAGTTCTTC.

The CDR3 loop reads CASSFGGGDSFYEQYF. In nucleotides, the CDR3 is TGCGCCAGCAGCTTTGGCGGAGGGGATTCCTTCTACGAGCAGTACTTC. V and J are TRBV5-1 and TRBJ2-7, with D possibly matching TRBD2 (6 bases). This CDR3 comprises 16 residues. Between the trimmed V and J ends, which lost 2 bases and 3 bases, there was a span of 18 bases. Germline values: CDR1 SGHRS, CDR2 YFSETQ.

This clone has just a few counts. The genes are TRBV29-1 and TRBJ1-3, with 7 nucleotides matching TRBD1. CDR3 length equals 13 residues. Trimming cost V 7 bases and J 0 bases; bases outside gene matches: 3. The germline CDR1 and CDR2 sequences are SQVTM and ANQGSEA. The CDR3: CSGTGNSGNTIYF. The CDR3 DNA follows: TGCAGCGGGACAGGAAACTCTGGAAACACCATATATTTT.

This chain joins TRBV20-1 and TRBJ1-2; D remains ambiguous. CDR3 length: 11 residues. V lost 3 bases and J lost 2, with 4 bases in between. Germline V gives CDR1 DFQATT, CDR2 SNEGSKA (reference sequence). CDR3 coding DNA: TGCAGTGCTAGCCAGAACTATGGCTACACCTTC. Encoded protein: CSASQNYGYTF.

This chain links TRBV5-4 with TRBJ2-3; D perhaps matches TRBD2 (6 bases). The V and J ends lost 0 bases and 1 base respectively, with 12 bases between them. The CDR3 covers 16 residues. Germline-derived CDR1 and CDR2 are SGHNT and YYREEE (reference sequence). The CDR3 is CASSLVASARTDTQYF. In DNA form, the CDR3 reads TGTGCCAGCAGCTTGGTTGCTAGCGCACGCACAGATACGCAGTATTTT.

This chain uses TRBV10-3 with TRBJ2-7; TRBD2 is a possible D gene (6 bases). The V gene lost 6 bases and the J gene lost 7 bases, with 22 bases spanning the gap. From germline, CDR1 is ENHRY and CDR2 SYGVKD. CDR3 size: 15 residues. DNA of the CDR3: TGTGCCATCAGCGGGGACTCCCCCTCACTTGGGGAGCAGTACTTC. This translates into CAISGDSPSLGEQYF.